This T cell receptor beta chain was sequenced for a study of CD8 T cells in Susac syndrome. Study-level points and caveats: The study acknowledged a relatively small number of individuals in its TCR sequencing and HLA analysis.

Sequencing of TCR beta was performed on blood CD8+ T cells and on blood CD4+ T cells. While CD8+ and CD4+ T cells were isolated negatively, TEMRA cells were enriched by FACS. CDR3 length: 15 amino acids. Germline loops: CDR1 SEHNR, CDR2 FQNEAQ (reference sequence). The V and J ends lost 5 bases and 0 bases respectively, with 12 bases between them. A quantity of about 0.45 to 1 ug RNA underwent reverse transcription using random hexamers. The CDR3 of TCR beta was amplified by immunoSEQ multiplex PCR across 54 Vbeta and 13 Jbeta. TCRdb ran MiXCR on the immunoSEQ multiplex PCR reads and lists one entry per CDR3 protein. This sample has some 300,000 distinct CDR3 sequences, with about 91% found just once. Of note for this clonotype: Its target is unknown.

The source material was CD8+ T cells from PBMCs. V gene TRBV7-9 combines with J gene TRBJ2-3; no clear D. The receptor's source is a human donor with multiple sclerosis. CDR3 in DNA: TGTGCCAGCAGCGCCAACGGGTATAGCACAGATACGCAGTATTTT. The encoded protein is CASSANGYSTDTQYF.